This TCR beta chain was identified during a study of T cell repertoires in cytomegalovirus infection. On the study more broadly: Both CMV infection and a matching HLA type were indicated by public TCR beta signatures. Findings of the study overall: HLA-C-restricted, CMV-specific TCR beta clonotypes were dominant ex vivo.

This clonotype has ten or more counts. Antigen unknown. MiXCR, applied by TCRdb to the reads, yields one record per CDR3 protein. The repertoire holds about 300,000 distinct CDR3 sequences, about 26% seen once, with around 13% in the top ten. Germline values: CDR1 SGHTA, CDR2 FQGNSA. V lost 6 bases and J lost 1; bases outside the gene matches: 5. The CDR3 runs 15 residues. Material for sequencing was PBMCs. The chain combines TRBV7-2 with TRBJ2-2, with TRBD1 identical over 7 bases. This clonotype originated in a human donor in good health (CMV status not recorded). Some clones in this sample may be carry-over from other donors' samples. Here the CDR3 DNA reads TGTGCCAGCAGGGCCCGGGACAGGAACACCGGGGAGCTGTTTTTT. Protein sequence: CASRARDRNTGELFF.